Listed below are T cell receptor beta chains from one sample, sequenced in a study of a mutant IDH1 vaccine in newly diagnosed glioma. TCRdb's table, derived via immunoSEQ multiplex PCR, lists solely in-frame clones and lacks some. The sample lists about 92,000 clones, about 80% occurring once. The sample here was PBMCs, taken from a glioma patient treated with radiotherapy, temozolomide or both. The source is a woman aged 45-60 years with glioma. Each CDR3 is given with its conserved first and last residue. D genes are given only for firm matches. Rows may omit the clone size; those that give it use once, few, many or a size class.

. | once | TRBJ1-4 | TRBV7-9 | CASSEAGSNEKLFF | TGTGCCAGCTCAGAGGCAGGGTCTAATGAAAAACTGTTTTTT
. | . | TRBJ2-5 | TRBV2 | CASTANQETQYF | TGTGCCAGCACGGCTAACCAAGAGACCCAGTACTTC
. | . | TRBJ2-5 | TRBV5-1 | CASSLSGLNQETQYF | TGCGCCAGCAGCTTATCCGGGTTGAACCAAGAGACCCAGTACTTC
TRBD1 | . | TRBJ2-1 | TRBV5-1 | CATRQGANNEQFF | TGCGCCACCCGACAGGGGGCAAACAATGAGCAGTTCTTC
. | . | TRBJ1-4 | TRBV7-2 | CASLEGPATNEKLFF | TGTGCCAGCTTGGAAGGACCGGCAACTAATGAAAAACTGTTTTTT
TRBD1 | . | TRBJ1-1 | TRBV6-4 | CASSDTDRATEAFF | TGTGCCAGCAGTGACACTGACAGGGCCACTGAAGCTTTCTTT
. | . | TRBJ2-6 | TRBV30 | CAWSVDPSGANVLTF | TGTGCCTGGAGTGTAGACCCATCTGGGGCCAACGTCCTGACTTTC
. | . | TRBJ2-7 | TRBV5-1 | CASAQGPETYEQYF | TGCGCCAGCGCCCAGGGGCCAGAGACCTACGAGCAGTACTTC
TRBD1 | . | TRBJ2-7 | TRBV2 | CASSGDRDRVYEQYF | TGTGCCAGCAGTGGGGACCGGGACAGGGTCTACGAGCAGTACTTC
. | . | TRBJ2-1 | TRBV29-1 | CSVEMAGLFEQFF | TGCAGCGTTGAAATGGCGGGTCTCTTTGAGCAGTTCTTC
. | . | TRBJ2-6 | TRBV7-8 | CASSLFGANVLTF | TGTGCCAGCAGCCTCTTCGGGGCCAACGTCCTGACTTTC
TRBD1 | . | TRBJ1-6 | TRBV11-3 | CASSFGQGVSPLHF | TGTGCCAGCAGCTTCGGGCAGGGGGTTTCACCCCTCCACTTT
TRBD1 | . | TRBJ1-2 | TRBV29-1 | CSVRNRDRGDHYYGYTF | TGCAGCGTCCGGAACCGGGACAGGGGAGATCATTACTATGGCTACACCTTC
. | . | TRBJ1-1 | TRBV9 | CASSVVTEAFF | TGTGCCAGCAGCGTGGTGACTGAAGCTTTCTTT
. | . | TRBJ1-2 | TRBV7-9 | CASSLATRGARGYTF | TGTGCCAGCAGCTTAGCGACTAGAGGGGCGCGAGGCTACACCTTC
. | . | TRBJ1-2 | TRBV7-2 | CASSYTGYGYTF | TGTGCCAGCAGCTACACGGGGTATGGCTACACCTTC
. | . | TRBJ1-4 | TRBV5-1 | CASSVKGGEEKLFF | TGCGCCAGCAGCGTCAAGGGAGGGGAAGAAAAACTGTTTTTT
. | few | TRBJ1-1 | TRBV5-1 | CASSLGRESEAFF | TGCGCCAGCAGCTTGGGTCGGGAATCCGAAGCTTTCTTT
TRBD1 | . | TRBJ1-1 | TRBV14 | CASSQDRVARGWAEAFF | TGTGCCAGCAGCCAAGATAGAGTCGCCAGGGGGTGGGCTGAAGCTTTCTTT
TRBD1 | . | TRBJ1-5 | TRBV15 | CATSVRQGASQPQHF | TGTGCCACCAGCGTAAGACAGGGGGCGTCTCAGCCCCAGCATTTT